These T cell receptor beta chains were read from a single sample in a study of T cells in Graves' hyperthyroidism and ophthalmopathy. TCRdb fed the multiplex PCR reads into MiXCR, producing one record per CDR3 protein. Here the sample spans 550,000 to 650,000 distinct CDR3 sequences, 14% being singletons. The sequencing input was blood. These receptors all come from a woman aged 40 to 50 with Graves' hyperthyroidism. Both conserved end residues are part of each CDR3. Each record gives: V gene, clone size, D gene, J gene, CDR3 DNA, CDR3 protein. The D gene is left open where the match is weak. Some rows mark clone size as missing; the rest say once, few, many or name a class of expanded clone.

>TRBV6-1|many|NA|TRBJ2-5
TGTGCCTCACGGAGGGGGACAGAAGAGACCCAGTACTTC
CASRRGTEETQYF
>TRBV6-5|NA|NA|TRBJ2-5
TGTGCCAGCAGTTACGTGGGGACCCAGTACTTC
CASSYVGTQYF
>TRBV19|few|NA|TRBJ2-3
TGTGCCAGTAGCCAAAGGAGTCCCCCGGGATCGCACCGTGCAGATACGCAGTATTTT
CASSQRSPPGSHRADTQYF
>TRBV19|NA|NA|TRBJ2-7
TGTGCCAGTAGTATGACCCCACAGGGTATCTACGAGCAGTACTTC
CASSMTPQGIYEQYF
>TRBV5-8|NA|TRBD1|TRBJ2-1
TGTGCCAGCAGCTTGTACCGGGACAGTCTCTCCTACAATGAGCAGTTCTTC
CASSLYRDSLSYNEQFF
>TRBV3-1|many|NA|TRBJ2-7
TGTGCCAGCAGCCAAGCCCTCCCCGGACAGCAGTACTTC
CASSQALPGQQYF
>TRBV10-3|NA|TRBD1|TRBJ1-3
TGTGCCATCAGGGGACAGGGGGCGTTTGGAAACACCATATATTTT
CAIRGQGAFGNTIYF
>TRBV20-1|many|NA|TRBJ2-5
TGCAGTGCTAGAGACTTTGTACAGGCCGAAGAGACCCAGTACTTC
CSARDFVQAEETQYF
>TRBV7-2|NA|NA|TRBJ1-1
TGTGCCAGCAGCTTAGACAGGTCGGATCCTGAAGCTTTCTTT
CASSLDRSDPEAFF
>TRBV2|NA|NA|TRBJ1-5
TGTGCCAGCAGTAGGGGTCCCCAGCATTTT
CASSRGPQHF
>TRBV6-1|many|TRBD1|TRBJ1-3
TGTGCCAGCAGGGACAGGGGAATGGACACCATATATTTT
CASRDRGMDTIYF
>TRBV2|NA|TRBD2|TRBJ2-5
TGTGCCAGCAGTGATACTAGCGGGAGCCAGACCCAGTACTTC
CASSDTSGSQTQYF
>TRBV4-2|few|TRBD2|TRBJ2-3
TGTGCCAGCAGCCAAAAGCCTAGCGGGAGCACAGATACGCAGTATTTT
CASSQKPSGSTDTQYF
>TRBV5-1|many|TRBD1|TRBJ2-5
TGCGCCAGCAGCTTGGCTCCGGGACAGCAAGAGACCCAGTACTTC
CASSLAPGQQETQYF
>TRBV2|few|NA|TRBJ2-3
TGTGCCAGCAGTGTGGGGGGCAGGGGAAGCACAGATACGCAGTATTTT
CASSVGGRGSTDTQYF
>TRBV12-3/TRBV12-4|few|NA|TRBJ2-5
TGTGCCAGTTCGATCAGGGGCAGCGCGACCCAGTACTTC
CASSIRGSATQYF